These T cell receptor beta chains were read from a single sample in a study of identical twins. TCRdb re-derived calls from the 5' RACE reads in MiXCR, one entry per CDR3 protein. Of some 240,000 distinct CDR3 sequences in the sample, over 9.5% were seen once. Sequencing used memory T cells sorted from blood. The receptors originated from a middle-aged man in good health. CDR3s include the opening cysteine and the closing phenylalanine or tryptophan. The D gene is left open where the match is weak. Clone size is given for some rows only: seen once, a few or many times, or a class if the clone is expanded.

J | D | size | V | CDR3 | DNA
TRBJ1-1 | NA | many | TRBV7-2 | CASSTTPYGSEAFF | TGTGCCAGCAGCACGACCCCGTACGGGTCTGAAGCTTTCTTT
TRBJ2-4 | NA | NA | TRBV28 | CASSYSGLYLAKNIQYF | TGTGCCAGCAGTTACTCGGGACTCTACCTAGCCAAAAACATTCAGTACTTC
TRBJ1-6 | NA | many | TRBV5-6 | CASSFDSLNSPLHF | TGTGCCAGCAGCTTTGACAGTCTTAATTCACCCCTCCACTTT
TRBJ2-7 | NA | many | TRBV29-1 | CSVGSASYEQYF | TGCAGCGTTGGTTCCGCTTCCTACGAGCAGTACTTC
TRBJ2-3 | TRBD2 | few | TRBV6-1 | CASRSSGTGIDTQYF | TGTGCCAGCAGGTCTAGCGGGACTGGGATAGATACGCAGTATTTT
TRBJ2-5 | TRBD2 | few | TRBV3-1 | CASSLLAGGRETQYF | TGTGCCAGCAGCTTACTAGCGGGGGGGAGAGAGACCCAGTACTTC
TRBJ2-1 | NA | NA | TRBV7-8 | CASSLAVTEQFF | TGTGCCAGCAGCTTAGCAGTGACTGAGCAGTTCTTC
TRBJ2-3 | NA | few | TRBV29-1 | CSVEPAGTDTQYF | TGCAGCGTTGAACCAGCGGGCACAGATACGCAGTATTTT
TRBJ2-5 | TRBD1 | NA | TRBV6-4 | CASGGQGERTQYF | TGTGCCAGCGGAGGACAGGGGGAACGGACCCAGTACTTC
TRBJ1-1 | NA | many | TRBV12-3/TRBV12-4 | CASTSLGRSTEAFF | TGTGCCAGCACCTCCCTAGGTCGCAGTACTGAAGCTTTCTTT
TRBJ2-2 | NA | few | TRBV7-8 | CASSWSLRLDTGELFF | TGTGCCAGCAGCTGGTCCTTAAGGCTTGACACCGGGGAGCTGTTTTTT
TRBJ1-2 | NA | few | TRBV7-9 | CASSRSSSNYGYTF | TGTGCCAGCAGCCGGTCATCCTCTAACTATGGCTACACCTTC
TRBJ2-5 | NA | many | TRBV29-1 | CSVEKTDPRTQYF | TGCAGCGTCGAAAAGACAGACCCTAGGACCCAGTACTTC
TRBJ2-1 | TRBD1 | few | TRBV24-1 | CATSDPGQGGGEQFF | TGTGCCACCAGTGACCCGGGACAGGGTGGTGGTGAGCAGTTCTTC
TRBJ2-2 | NA | many | TRBV18 | CASSPTGIGTATGELFF | TGTGCCAGCTCACCAACAGGCATTGGTACCGCGACCGGGGAGCTGTTTTTT
TRBJ2-7 | TRBD1 | NA | TRBV12-3/TRBV12-4 | CASSIGQAYEQYF | TGTGCCAGCAGTATAGGACAGGCCTACGAGCAGTACTTC
TRBJ1-1 | NA | NA | TRBV29-1 | CSVESPRGRRNTEAFF | TGCAGCGTTGAATCCCCCAGAGGCAGAAGAAACACTGAAGCTTTCTTT
TRBJ2-3 | TRBD2 | few | TRBV7-9 | CASSLANPGGTHTQYF | TGTGCCAGCAGCTTAGCCAACCCGGGGGGGACTCATACGCAGTATTTT
TRBJ1-1 | TRBD1 | many | TRBV15 | CATRPGTGVRKNTEAFF | TGTGCCACCAGACCTGGGACAGGGGTAAGGAAGAACACTGAAGCTTTCTTT
TRBJ2-2 | NA | NA | TRBV20-1 | CSARDVRTGELFF | TGCAGTGCTAGAGACGTCCGCACCGGGGAGCTGTTTTTT
TRBJ1-1 | NA | many | TRBV6-1 | CASRTGTTRGNTEAFF | TGTGCCAGCAGGACCGGGACAACAAGGGGGAACACTGAAGCTTTCTTT
TRBJ2-6 | TRBD1 | NA | TRBV5-6 | CASSFRQGSGANVLTF | TGTGCCAGCAGCTTTAGACAGGGGTCTGGGGCCAACGTCCTGACTTTC
TRBJ2-3 | NA | few | TRBV7-8 | CASTRSGSTDTQYF | TGTGCCAGCACCAGGTCGGGGAGCACAGATACGCAGTATTTT
TRBJ2-1 | NA | many | TRBV7-2 | CASSSPVVGEQFF | TGTGCCAGCAGCTCGCCAGTGGTCGGTGAGCAGTTCTTC
TRBJ2-5 | NA | few | TRBV5-1 | CASSLIWPVQQETQYF | TGCGCCAGCAGCTTGATCTGGCCAGTACAACAAGAGACCCAGTACTTC
TRBJ2-5 | NA | many | TRBV27 | CASSLSRGAGETQYF | TGTGCCAGCAGTTTAAGTCGGGGGGCCGGGGAGACCCAGTACTTC
TRBJ2-1 | TRBD2 | NA | TRBV19 | CASKKIAGVGYNEQFF | TGTGCCAGTAAGAAAATAGCGGGAGTAGGCTACAATGAGCAGTTCTTC
TRBJ2-7 | NA | many | TRBV5-1 | CASSLPRGEQYF | TGCGCCAGCAGCTTGCCCAGGGGCGAGCAGTACTTC